The clone carrying this TCR beta chain appeared once. This sample is part of a study of cytomegalovirus exposure and HLA in healthy donors. Germline V gene data show CDR1 as KGHSH and CDR2 as LQKENI. The junction had 15 bases not matched to a gene; V was cut back by 4 bases and J by 7 bases. The CDR3 is 18 residues long. The PCR used 60 Vbeta and 13 Jbeta primers. Data came from immunoSEQ multiplex PCR; TCRdb stores just in-frame clones and leaves some out. The table has about 130,000 clones, around 69% seen once. Sequenced input: PBMCs. The chain carries TRBV18 and TRBJ2-1; 11 bases align to TRBD2. This sequence was found in a human donor in good health. CDR3 nucleotide sequence: TGTGCCAGCTCACGGGATGGGACTAGCGGCCTCCTCGGGAATGAGCAGTTCTTC. It translates to CASSRDGTSGLLGNEQFF.